The subject of this entry is one T cell receptor beta chain. TCRdb reprocessed the reads via MiXCR and lists one record per CDR3 protein. The data contain about 600,000 distinct CDR3 sequences, around 24% of them singletons. The CDR3 loop spans 14 amino acids. CDR1 is MNHEY and CDR2 is SVGEGT in the germline V gene. V was clipped by 6 bases and J by 6 bases; unmatched bases: 6. This sample was taken from a study of T cell repertoires in cytomegalovirus infection. Study overall: Indications of both CMV infection and matching HLA type were provided by public TCR beta signatures.

Sequencing used CD8+ T cells from PBMCs. The clonotype comes from a human donor in good health (CMV status not recorded). Some clones in this sample may be carry-over from other donors' samples. This chain connects TRBV6-2 or TRBV6-3 to TRBJ2-1, with TRBD1 identical over 9 bases. CDR3 amino acids: CASRPGTGLNEQFF. CDR3 nucleotides: TGTGCCAGCAGACCCGGGACAGGGCTCAATGAGCAGTTCTTC.